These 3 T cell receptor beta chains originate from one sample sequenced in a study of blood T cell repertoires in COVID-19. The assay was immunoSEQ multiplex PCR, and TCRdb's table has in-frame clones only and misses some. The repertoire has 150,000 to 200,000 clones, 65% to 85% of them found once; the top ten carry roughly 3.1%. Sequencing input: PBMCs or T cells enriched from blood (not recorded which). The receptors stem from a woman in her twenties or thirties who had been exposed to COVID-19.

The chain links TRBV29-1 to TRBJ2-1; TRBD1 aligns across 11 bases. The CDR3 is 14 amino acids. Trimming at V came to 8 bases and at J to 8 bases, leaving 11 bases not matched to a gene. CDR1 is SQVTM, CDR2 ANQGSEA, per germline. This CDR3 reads CSSRPGQGVDEQFF. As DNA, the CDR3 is TGCAGCTCCCGCCCGGGACAGGGGGTCGATGAGCAGTTCTTC.

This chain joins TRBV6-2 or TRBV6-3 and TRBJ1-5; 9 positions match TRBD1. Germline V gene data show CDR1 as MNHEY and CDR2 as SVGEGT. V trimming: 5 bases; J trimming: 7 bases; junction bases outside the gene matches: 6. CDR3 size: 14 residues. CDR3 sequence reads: CASSPGQGYQPQHF. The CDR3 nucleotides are TGTGCCAGCAGTCCGGGACAGGGTTACCAGCCCCAGCATTTT.

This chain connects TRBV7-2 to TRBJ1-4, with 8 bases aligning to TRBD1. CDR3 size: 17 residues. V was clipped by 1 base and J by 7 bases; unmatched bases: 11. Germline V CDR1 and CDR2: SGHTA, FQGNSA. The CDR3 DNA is TGTGCCAGCAGCTTAGGTTTGGCAGGGGGCGCTTTTGAAAAACTGTTTTTT. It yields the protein CASSLGLAGGAFEKLFF.